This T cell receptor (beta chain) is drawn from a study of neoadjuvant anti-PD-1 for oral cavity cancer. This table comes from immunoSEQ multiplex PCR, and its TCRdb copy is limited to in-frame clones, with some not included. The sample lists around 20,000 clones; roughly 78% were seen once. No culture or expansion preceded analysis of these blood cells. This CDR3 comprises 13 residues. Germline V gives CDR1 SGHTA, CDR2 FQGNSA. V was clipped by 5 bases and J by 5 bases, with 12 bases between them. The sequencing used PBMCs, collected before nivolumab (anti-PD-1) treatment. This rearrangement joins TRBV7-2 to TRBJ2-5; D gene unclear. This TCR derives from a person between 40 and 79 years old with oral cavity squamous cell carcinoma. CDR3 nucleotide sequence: TGTGCCAGCAGCCCAGAGGTGGCGGAGACCCAGTACTTC. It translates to CASSPEVAETQYF.